The 28 T cell receptor beta chains reported below all come from one sample, sequenced in a study of blood T cell repertoires in COVID-19. Using immunoSEQ multiplex PCR, the repertoire was profiled, and TCRdb retains in-frame clones only, with some absent. The sample consists of under 200,000 clones, roughly 82% of them appearing once. The sequencing sample was made of PBMCs or T cells enriched from blood (not recorded which). These receptors came from an older woman with acute COVID-19.

This sequence joins TRBV6-2 or TRBV6-3 and TRBJ2-3, with D uncertain. Germline loops: CDR1 MNHEY, CDR2 SVGEGT. This CDR3 contains 14 residues. V was pared by 0 bases and J by 3 bases, with 7 bases between. The CDR3 loop reads CASSYSRWTDTQYF. DNA of the CDR3: TGTGCCAGCAGTTACTCCCGGTGGACAGATACGCAGTATTTT.

The chain links TRBV7-2 to TRBJ2-1; the match to TRBD2 covers 10 bases. Per germline, CDR1 SGHTA and CDR2 FQGNSA. The trim removed 3 bases at V and 4 bases at J, leaving 6 bases unmatched. The CDR3 consists of 16 residues. DNA for the CDR3: TGTGCCAGCAGCTTGTCCGGGACTAGCGTATACAATGAGCAGTTCTTC. Protein sequence: CASSLSGTSVYNEQFF.

The CDR3 spells CATSDRGAGTGRTQYF. CDR3 in DNA: TGTGCCACCAGTGATCGTGGGGCGGGGACAGGGAGGACCCAGTACTTC. The chain carries TRBV24-1 and TRBJ2-5; 9 positions agree with TRBD1. The CDR3 is 16 residues long. Germline CDR1 and CDR2: KGHDR and SFDVKD. The V gene end was trimmed by 3 bases and the J gene end by 7 bases; junction bases not matched to a gene: 11.

The chain carries TRBV6-5 and TRBJ2-7; TRBD2 matches at 7 bases. Germline trimming cut 6 bases from V and 3 bases from J; bases unmatched to any gene: 5. The V gene's germline CDR1 is MNHEY and CDR2 SVGAGI. The CDR3 length is 13 residues. The CDR3 DNA sequence: TGTGCCAGCAGGTGGGGGGGAGGCTACGAGCAGTACTTC. Its protein is CASRWGGGYEQYF.

The rearrangement uses TRBV7-9 and TRBJ1-4, with 11 bases fitting TRBD1. Trimming cost V 3 bases and J 3 bases; bases outside gene matches: 9. The length of the CDR3 is 18 residues. Germline-derived CDR1 and CDR2 are SEHNR and FQNEAQ (reference sequence). The CDR3 loop reads CASSFRDRGVVANEKLFF. In DNA form, the CDR3 reads TGTGCCAGCAGCTTCCGGGACAGGGGGGTTGTCGCTAATGAAAAACTGTTTTTT.

This clone has more than one count but fewer than ten. The CDR3 DNA follows: TGCGCCAGCAGCCAAGAGGGGGGTGGGACGACTGAAGCTTTCTTT. This gives the protein CASSQEGGGTTEAFF. The chain joins TRBV4-3 to TRBJ1-1; TRBD1 is a possible D gene (5 bases). Germline assignment: CDR1 LGHNA and CDR2 YSLEER. The CDR3 totals 15 residues. V shed 0 bases and J shed 5 bases, with 13 bases lying between them.

Ten or more counts support this clone. This rearrangement joins TRBV18 to TRBJ2-2; 8 bases line up with TRBD2. From germline, CDR1 is KGHSH and CDR2 LQKENI. J lost 6 bases, V lost 6 bases, and 15 bases had no gene match. The CDR3 has 17 residues. CDR3 bases: TGTGCCAGCTCGCCAACTTCCGGGACTAGAAGCTCCGGGGAGCTGTTTTTT. Translated, it gives CASSPTSGTRSSGELFF.

This chain uses TRBV6-6 with TRBJ2-5; 11 bases match TRBD1. Trimming took 8 bases from V and 5 from J; bases not matched to a gene: 10. The CDR3 totals 15 residues. CDR1 and CDR2 from the germline V gene are MNHNY and SVGAGI (reference sequence). The CDR3 reads CASSNPGQGVETQYF. CDR3 bases: TGTGCCAGCTCAAATCCGGGACAGGGGGTCGAGACCCAGTACTTC.

The gene calls are TRBV19 and TRBJ1-6, with a weak D call TRBD1 (5 bases). CDR1 is LNHDA and CDR2 is SQIVND in the germline V gene (reference sequence). The CDR3 contains 16 residues. V was shortened by 5 bases and J by 0 bases, with 11 bases between the two germline ends. This CDR3 is CASSETGSSYNSPLHF. The CDR3 DNA reads as TGTGCCAGTAGTGAAACAGGCAGCTCCTATAATTCACCCCTCCACTTT.

This sequence joins TRBV5-1 and TRBJ2-2; 9 positions agree with TRBD1. Germline V lookup: CDR1 SGHRS, CDR2 YFSETQ. The CDR3 is 15 residues long. V lost 4 bases and J lost 5; bases outside the gene matches: 6. The CDR3 DNA follows: TGCGCCAGCAGCCCAGACAGGGGGGGAACCGGGGAGCTGTTTTTT. This translates into CASSPDRGGTGELFF.

This clone was seen a handful of times. The chain links TRBV14 to TRBJ2-7, with 13 bases matching TRBD2. Germline V CDR1 and CDR2: SGHDN, FVKESK. Unmatched junction bases numbered 3, after V lost 4 bases and J lost 3 bases. The CDR3 extends over 15 amino acids. The CDR3 protein is CASSPRLAGGYEQYV. CDR3 in DNA: TGTGCCAGCAGCCCCCGACTAGCGGGGGGCTACGAGCAGTACGTC.

This chain connects TRBV19 to TRBJ2-7; 8 positions agree with TRBD1. The junction had 5 bases not matched to a gene; V was cut back by 6 bases and J by 1 base. The CDR3 runs to 14 residues. CDR1 and CDR2 (germline): LNHDA, SQIVND (reference sequence). CDR3 in DNA: TGTGCCAGTAGCCTTCGGACAGGGTCCTACGAGCAGTACTTC. It translates to CASSLRTGSYEQYF.

The rearrangement links TRBV28 to TRBJ1-4; D is unclear. In germline, CDR1 is MDHEN, CDR2 SYDVKM. This CDR3 has 13 residues. Trimming stripped 11 bases from V and 6 bases from J, with 16 bases between. The CDR3 DNA reads TGTGCCGGTCGGGGAGGTGGGGATGAAAAACTGTTTTTT. It codes for CAGRGGGDEKLFF.

The chain carries TRBV19 and TRBJ1-1; D unclear. This CDR3 contains 14 residues. Germline V CDR1 and CDR2: LNHDA, SQIVND (reference sequence). V lost 1 base and J 0 bases, leaving 6 bases between the germline ends. CDR3 region: CASSIVAMNTEAFF. In DNA, the CDR3 is TGTGCCAGTAGTATAGTTGCGATGAACACTGAAGCTTTCTTT.

The chain employs TRBV19 and TRBJ1-5; D might be TRBD1 (6 bases). The CDR3 loop spans 14 amino acids. V gave up 7 bases and J gave up 5 bases, with 15 bases separating them. Germline V gene lookup returns CDR1 LNHDA and CDR2 SQIVND (reference sequence). This CDR3 reads CASISGTPYQPQHF. CDR3 bases: TGTGCCAGTATTTCCGGGACACCCTATCAGCCCCAGCATTTT.

The gene calls are TRBV9 and TRBJ1-2; possibly TRBD1 for D (5 bases). Germline V gene sequence: CDR1 SGDLS, CDR2 YYNGEE. V was shortened by 4 bases and J by 4 bases, with 14 bases between the two germline ends. The CDR3 has 14 amino acids. Here the CDR3 DNA reads TGTGCCAGCAGCCCCACACAGGCCTCCTATGGCTACACCTTC. Its protein is CASSPTQASYGYTF.

The rearrangement links TRBV6-5 to TRBJ1-1, with 9 bases that match TRBD1. The CDR3 runs to 15 residues. The germline V gene has CDR1 MNHEY and CDR2 SVGAGI. The J segment lost 3 bases and the V segment lost 6 bases, leaving 8 bases of the junction unmatched. CDR3 sequence: CASSRTGAFYTEAFF. The CDR3, as DNA: TGTGCCAGCAGCCGGACAGGGGCGTTCTACACTGAAGCTTTCTTT.

The chain employs TRBV5-1 and TRBJ2-3; 11 nucleotides align to TRBD2. This CDR3 region has 17 residues. Trimming removed 4 bases from V and 4 bases from J; junction bases left unmatched: 11. Germline V gene data show CDR1 as SGHRS and CDR2 as YFSETQ. CDR3 in DNA: TGCGCCAGCAGCGCCCCCACTAGCGGGAGTCGAGCAGATACGCAGTATTTT. This codes for CASSAPTSGSRADTQYF.

The chain recombines TRBV28 with TRBJ1-5; TRBD1 is a possible D gene (6 bases). The CDR3 is 15 amino acids. Germline assignment: CDR1 MDHEN and CDR2 SYDVKM. The V and J ends lost 3 bases and 3 bases respectively, with 12 bases between them. CDR3 in DNA: TGTGCCAGCAGTTTTAAGGGGGGGCTCAATCAGCCCCAGCATTTT. Amino acids: CASSFKGGLNQPQHF.

The chain carries TRBV4-3 and TRBJ1-5; 8 bases line up with TRBD1. Germline loops: CDR1 LGHNA, CDR2 YSLEER. J was trimmed by 4 bases and V by 1 base; bases with no gene match: 3. CDR3 length: 15 residues. The CDR3 region has the DNA TGCGCCAGCAGCCAAGGAAGACAGGGGAATCAGCCCCAGCATTTT. This encodes CASSQGRQGNQPQHF.

The chain has TRBV21-1 and TRBJ1-5; TRBD1 was called by the table and not checked on the DNA. TRBV21-1 is a known pseudogene. The CDR3 extends over 17 amino acids. The CDR3 DNA reads TGTGCCAGCAGCAAAAAGCGACAGGGCTATAGCAATCAGCCCCAGCATTTT. Translating it yields CASSKKRQGYSNQPQHF.

The V call is TRBV10-3, the J call TRBJ1-3; no reliable D call. The CDR3 covers 18 residues. Germline V gene sequence: CDR1 ENHRY, CDR2 SYGVKD. Trimming left V 5 bases short and J 2 bases short, with 22 bases between. CDR3 sequence: CAISTPLGGNKAGNTIYF. The CDR3 DNA reads as TGTGCCATCAGTACCCCTCTAGGCGGAAATAAGGCTGGAAACACCATATATTTT.

The chain has TRBV5-6 and TRBJ2-7, with 10 bases fitting TRBD2. The trim removed 4 bases at V and 4 bases at J, leaving 8 bases unmatched. CDR1 is SGHDT and CDR2 is YYEEEE in the germline V gene. This CDR3 region has 15 residues. The CDR3 protein is CASSHSGRRGYEQYF. The CDR3 DNA follows: TGTGCCAGCAGCCATAGCGGGAGGCGAGGGTACGAGCAGTACTTC.

As regards this clone: Additional DNA sequences in this sample encode the identical CDR3. The rearrangement links TRBV27 to TRBJ1-1; D remains ambiguous. Trimming stripped 5 bases from V and 4 bases from J, with 5 bases between. The CDR3 loop spans 11 amino acids. Germline V CDR1 and CDR2: MNHEY, SMNVEV (reference sequence). CDR3 loop: CASSRGTEAFF. The CDR3 bases are TGTGCCAGCAGTAGAGGCACTGAAGCTTTCTTT.

The genes are TRBV4-3 and TRBJ1-4; 12 bases are a match to TRBD1. CDR1 LGHNA and CDR2 YSLEER come from the germline V gene. The junction had 4 bases not matched to a gene; V was cut back by 3 bases and J by 8 bases. The CDR3 length is 15 residues. The CDR3 reads CASSQGQGAGEKLFF. The DNA of the CDR3 is TGCGCCAGCAGCCAGGGACAGGGGGCGGGGGAAAAACTGTTTTTT.

The chain carries TRBV19 and TRBJ1-5; D gene ambiguous. This CDR3 has 15 residues. Trimming removed 5 bases at V and 6 bases at J, with 17 bases between. From germline, CDR1 is LNHDA and CDR2 SQIVND (reference sequence). CDR3 amino acids: CASSPPSGMGQPQHF. The CDR3 DNA reads TGTGCCAGTAGTCCCCCATCGGGGATGGGTCAGCCCCAGCATTTT.

The chain carries TRBV9 and TRBJ1-2, with D possibly TRBD1 on 5 matching bases. The CDR3 sequence is 14 residues long. With 3 bases removed from V and 8 bases from J, the gap between germline ends came to 17 bases. The germline V gene has CDR1 SGDLS and CDR2 YYNGEE. The CDR3 DNA reads TGTGCCAGCAGCGACGGCCCCGGGGGTCGAGGCTACACCTTC. The encoded protein is CASSDGPGGRGYTF.

The chain recombines TRBV18 with TRBJ2-1; D may be TRBD2 (6 bases). The V end was cut by 4 bases, the J end by 7 bases, with 8 bases between. Germline values: CDR1 KGHSH, CDR2 LQKENI. This CDR3 is 12 amino acids long. The CDR3: CASSRGLNEQFF. The CDR3 nucleotides are TGTGCCAGCTCACGAGGACTAAATGAGCAGTTCTTC.